Listed below are T cell receptor beta chains from one sample, sequenced in a study of blood T cell repertoires in COVID-19. Repertoires were generated with immunoSEQ multiplex PCR, while TCRdb's copy carries only in-frame clones and drops some. The table includes almost 50,000 clones, 68% detected once. The material sequenced was peripheral blood. The origin of the receptors is a woman between 65 and 79 years old with acute or convalescent COVID-19. CDR3s include the opening cysteine and the closing phenylalanine or tryptophan.

v_call	cdr3_length	j_call	cdr3_aa
TRBV7-3	15	TRBJ2-2	CASSLKTSGTGELFF
TRBV3-1/TRBV3-2	14	TRBJ1-4	CASSQQGLGEKLFF
TRBV7-9	16	TRBJ2-7	CASSLAGGGLTYEQYF
TRBV10-3	13	TRBJ1-2	CAISEIQGYGYTF
TRBV5-4	14	TRBJ2-5	CASSSGLAGGTQYF
TRBV5-1	16	TRBJ2-3	CASSYTGGMFPDTQYF
TRBV29-1	15	TRBJ2-3	CSVVGQGGVADTQYF
TRBV12-3/TRBV12-4	12	TRBJ1-4	CASTVRGEKLFF
TRBV18	13	TRBJ2-5	CASSRLPQETQYF
TRBV6-5	12	TRBJ2-3	CASNSYADTQYF
TRBV7-3	13	TRBJ1-1	CASSFLQGSEAFF
TRBV5-4	14	TRBJ2-7	CASSLSGGTYEQYF
TRBV7-2	14	TRBJ1-4	CASSPTGGNEKLFF
TRBV7-2	12	TRBJ1-1	CASSFLSTEAFF
TRBV2	14	TRBJ2-5	CASSERGIEETQYF
TRBV5-5	16	TRBJ2-3	CASSGRFLAGAVTQYF
TRBV6-2/TRBV6-3	19	TRBJ2-7	CASSYAALAETPYTYEQYF
TRBV24-1	21	TRBJ1-6	CATSIPEDRLWWSSYNSPLHF
TRBV4-2	14	TRBJ2-1	CASSQVGGGNEQFF
TRBV7-8	14	TRBJ2-3	CASSWGPSTDTQYF
TRBV7-2	16	TRBJ2-1	CASSRSGGRDNNEQFF
TRBV5-4	14	TRBJ1-2	CASSWTGQNYGYTF
TRBV18	14	TRBJ2-7	CASSPLGGSYEQYF
TRBV28	19	TRBJ2-1	CASSLIGGGLSGVYNEQFF
TRBV10-3	17	TRBJ1-2	CAISDPTMTELDYGYTF
TRBV5-1	14	TRBJ1-1	CASSQVGADTEAFF
TRBV29-1	13	TRBJ1-1	CSVGPDMNTEAFF
TRBV7-6	14	TRBJ2-7	CASSLASWAGEQYF
TRBV5-1	16	TRBJ2-2	CASSPSGGPSDGELFF
TRBV30	13	TRBJ2-5	CASEQLAGETQYF
TRBV18	15	TRBJ1-1	CASSPKNRGRNEAFF
TRBV5-4	17	TRBJ2-2	CASSLGPGAGGSGELFF
TRBV7-2	14	TRBJ2-7	CASSPRQSSYEQYF
TRBV10-3	12	TRBJ2-5	CATWDLQETQYF
TRBV28	15	TRBJ2-7	CASSSRTGPSYEQYF
TRBV4-3	20	TRBJ2-1	CASSQETPGMTGYGFNEQFF
TRBV4-1	16	TRBJ1-5	CASSVDRLYSNQPQHF
TRBV2	13	TRBJ1-1	CASRKGVGTEAFF
TRBV4-1	15	TRBJ2-7	CASSFRDGGREEQYF
TRBV19	15	TRBJ2-1	CASSGLGASYNEQFF
TRBV7-2	15	TRBJ2-5	CASSPPPGLRETQYF
TRBV3-1/TRBV3-2	16	TRBJ1-4	CASSQEGTGGRPELFF
TRBV27	20	TRBJ2-7	CASTFPFGQGLLAGSYEQYF
TRBV2	12	TRBJ2-7	CASRDRSYEQYF
TRBV9	13	TRBJ1-3	CASTTGFGNTIYF
TRBV28	11	TRBJ2-4	CASNDRNIQYF
TRBV6-1	13	TRBJ1-5	CASSEVNSQPQHF
TRBV19	13	TRBJ2-6	CASRLSGANVLTF
TRBV6-5	13	TRBJ1-5	CASSYSGDQPQHF
TRBV7-8	14	TRBJ2-3	CASQLRQGTDTQYF
TRBV2	14	TRBJ1-3	CASSAQGSGNTIYF